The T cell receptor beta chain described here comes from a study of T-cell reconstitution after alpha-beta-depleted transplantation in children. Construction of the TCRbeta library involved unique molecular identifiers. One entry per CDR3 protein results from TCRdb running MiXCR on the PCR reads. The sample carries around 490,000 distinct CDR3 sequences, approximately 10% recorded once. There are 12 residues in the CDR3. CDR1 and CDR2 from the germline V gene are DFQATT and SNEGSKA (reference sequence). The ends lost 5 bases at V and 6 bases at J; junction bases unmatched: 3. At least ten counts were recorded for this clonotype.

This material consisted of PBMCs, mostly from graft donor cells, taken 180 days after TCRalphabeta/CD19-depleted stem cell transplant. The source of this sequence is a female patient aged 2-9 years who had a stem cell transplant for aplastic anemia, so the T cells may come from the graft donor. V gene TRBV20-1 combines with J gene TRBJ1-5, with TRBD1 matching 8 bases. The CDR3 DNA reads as TGCAGTGCTGGACAGGGCAGTCAGCCCCAGCATTTT. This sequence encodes CSAGQGSQPQHF.